The 20 T cell receptor beta chains below all came from one sample that was sequenced in a study of identical twins. TCRdb analysed the 5' RACE reads with MiXCR anew, one entry per CDR3 protein. The sample lists 270,000 or so distinct CDR3 sequences, about 9% occurring once. These sequences were also reported in another study, on yellow fever vaccine responses in identical twins.

Sequencing used CD8+ T cells sorted from blood. These receptors all come from a woman younger than 30 in good health.

This clonotype was seen more than once but under ten times. The chain has TRBV27 and TRBJ2-1; 15 nucleotides line up with TRBD2. The CDR3 contains 15 residues. Germline lookup yields CDR1 MNHEY and CDR2 SMNVEV (reference sequence). Trimming took 5 bases from V and 8 from J; bases not matched to a gene: 4. CDR3 residues: CASSGLAGGLDEQFF. Written as DNA, the CDR3 is TGTGCCAGCAGTGGACTAGCGGGAGGGCTCGATGAGCAGTTCTTC.

This clonotype was found many times. The V gene is TRBV29-1, the J gene TRBJ2-7; TRBD1 is a possible D gene (6 bases). V was shortened by 0 bases and J by 6 bases, with 12 bases between the two germline ends. The length of the CDR3 is 13 residues. Per the germline V gene, CDR1 is SQVTM and CDR2 is ANQGSEA. CDR3 in amino acids: CSVEDLQGPEQYF. The CDR3 nucleotides read TGCAGCGTTGAAGATCTACAGGGTCCCGAGCAGTACTTC.

This clonotype occurred many times. Mismatch with germline at one junction end may stem from a read error. The chain is built from TRBV29-1 and TRBJ2-7; D tentatively reads TRBD1 or TRBD2 (5 bases each). CDR3 length: 16 amino acids. Germline assignment: CDR1 SQVTM and CDR2 ANQGSEA. The CDR3 sequence: CSRGMAGAASSDEQYF. CDR3 DNA: TGTTCAAGAGGGATGGCTGGGGCAGCCTCTTCCGACGAGCAGTACTTC.

Only a few counts were recorded for this clonotype. The junction departs from germline at one end; a sequencing error may be responsible. The chain is built from TRBV12-3 or TRBV12-4 and TRBJ2-5; 10 nucleotides line up with TRBD2. CDR3 length: 17 amino acids. Here the CDR3 reads CASRLAGGPILQETQYF. The CDR3 nucleotides are TGTGCCAGCAGATTAGCGGGAGGTCCGATATTACAAGAGACCCAGTACTTC.

This clonotype appeared many times. The chain employs TRBV20-1 and TRBJ2-7; 10 bases align to TRBD1. CDR1 is DFQATT, CDR2 SNEGSKA, per germline (reference sequence). With 6 bases clipped from V and 5 bases from J, the junction kept 19 bases outside the gene matches. The CDR3 covers 17 residues. CDR3 in amino acids: CSATGGTGDRLSHEQYF. The CDR3 nucleotides read TGCAGTGCCACCGGGGGGACAGGGGACCGACTTTCCCACGAGCAGTACTTC.

The chain recombines TRBV3-1 with TRBJ2-1; the match to TRBD2 covers 7 bases. The V and J ends lost 1 base and 4 bases, in that order; junction bases with no gene match: 4. The CDR3 contains 15 residues. Per the germline V gene, CDR1 is LGHDT and CDR2 is YNNKEL (reference sequence). The CDR3 DNA sequence: TGTGCCAGCAGCCAAGTCCTCGGGGGGTACAATGAGCAGTTCTTC. It is translated as CASSQVLGGYNEQFF.

There are many counts of this clonotype. This chain connects TRBV27 to TRBJ2-2, with 7 positions matching TRBD2. The CDR3 has 12 residues. Germline CDR1 is MNHEY and CDR2 is SMNVEV (reference sequence). V lost 5 bases to trimming and J lost 7 bases; unmatched junction nucleotides: 1. This chain's CDR3 is CASSPGGGELFF. DNA for the CDR3: TGTGCCAGCAGTCCGGGAGGCGGGGAGCTGTTTTTT.

This rearrangement joins TRBV5-1 to TRBJ2-2; TRBD1 agrees at 12 bases. The germline V gene encodes CDR1 SGHRS and CDR2 YFSETQ. The V gene end was trimmed by 5 bases and the J gene end by 5 bases; junction bases not matched to a gene: 19. The CDR3 runs to 20 residues. The CDR3 here is CASSSITGKGTGGATGELFF. The CDR3 DNA sequence: TGCGCCAGCAGTTCCATTACCGGAAAGGGGACAGGGGGCGCGACCGGGGAGCTGTTTTTT.

This clonotype has a count of ten or more. V usage is TRBV4-3 and J usage is TRBJ2-6; D is ambiguous. V was clipped by 4 bases and J by 0 bases, with 16 bases between them. Germline V CDR1 and CDR2: LGHNA, YSLEER. The CDR3 covers 18 residues. CDR3 amino acids: CASSPDPDGNSGANVLTF. CDR3 sequence (DNA): TGCGCCAGCAGCCCGGACCCGGACGGCAACTCTGGGGCCAACGTCCTGACTTTC.

V is TRBV7-6 and J is TRBJ2-1; D remains unclear. Germline CDR1 reads SGHVS; CDR2 reads FNYEAQ. The CDR3 is made up of 15 amino acids. The V end lost 5 bases, the J end lost 0 bases, and 11 bases lay between the germline ends. The CDR3 loop is CASSVSVDSYNEQFF. The CDR3 bases are TGTGCCAGCAGCGTATCGGTAGACTCCTACAATGAGCAGTTCTTC.

This chain joins TRBV28 and TRBJ2-3; 12 bases align to TRBD2. The length of the CDR3 is 17 residues. Germline CDR1 is MDHEN and CDR2 is SYDVKM. J gave up 0 bases and V 7 bases, and 8 bases lay outside the gene matches. The CDR3 loop reads CASIPTSGRLSTDTQYF. As DNA, the CDR3 is TGTGCCAGCATTCCAACTAGCGGGAGGCTTAGCACAGATACGCAGTATTTT.

This chain links TRBV29-1 with TRBJ2-7; the D is unclear. CDR3 size: 12 residues. Between the trimmed V and J ends, which lost 1 base and 6 bases, there was a span of 10 bases. Germline values: CDR1 SQVTM, CDR2 ANQGSEA. CDR3 nucleotides: TGCAGCGTTGAAGGGGGAACCGGCGAGCAGTACTTC. Its translation: CSVEGGTGEQYF.

This clonotype has a count of ten or more. The V gene is TRBV3-1, the J gene TRBJ2-7; 10 bases line up with TRBD2. The CDR3 is 15 residues long. V lost 4 bases, J lost 2 bases, and 5 bases stayed unmatched. The germline V gene has CDR1 LGHDT and CDR2 YNNKEL (reference sequence). Written as DNA, the CDR3 is TGTGCCAGCAGCCTTGGACTAGCGGACACCTACGAGCAGTACTTC. Protein product: CASSLGLADTYEQYF.

The chain couples TRBV4-1 to TRBJ2-7; 7 bases line up with TRBD1. This CDR3 is 14 amino acids long. Germline V gene sequence: CDR1 MGHRA, CDR2 YSYEKL. The J segment lost 3 bases and the V segment lost 2 bases, leaving 4 bases of the junction unmatched. The chain's CDR3 is CASSQQDRDYEQYF. The CDR3 bases are TGCGCCAGCAGCCAACAAGACAGGGACTACGAGCAGTACTTC.

The chain's CDR3 is CASSFIAGLLHEQYF. The CDR3 coding sequence is TGTGCCAGCAGTTTTATAGCGGGGCTGCTCCACGAGCAGTACTTC. The chain couples TRBV28 to TRBJ2-7, with 8 bases matching TRBD2. The CDR3 spans 15 residues. The junction had 9 bases not matched to a gene; V was cut back by 3 bases and J by 5 bases. Germline CDR1 is MDHEN and CDR2 is SYDVKM.

The chain is built from TRBV10-3 and TRBJ2-7; 9 bases are shared with TRBD1. Per germline, CDR1 ENHRY and CDR2 SYGVKD. V shed 6 bases, J shed 3 bases, and the junction held 6 bases outside the gene matches. The CDR3 totals 14 residues. CDR3 DNA: TGTGCCATCAGCCCCGGGACAGGGAGCTACGAGCAGTACTTC. Translating gives CAISPGTGSYEQYF.

In its sample, this clonotype was seen many times. The rearrangement links TRBV24-1 to TRBJ2-1; D unresolved. Germline values: CDR1 KGHDR, CDR2 SFDVKD. The CDR3 totals 16 residues. Trimming removed 2 bases from V and 0 bases from J, with 10 bases in between. The CDR3 protein is CATSDSVRVSYNEQFF. The CDR3 DNA is TGTGCCACCAGTGATTCTGTTCGCGTCTCCTACAATGAGCAGTTCTTC.

This clonotype was seen ten or more times. This sequence joins TRBV12-3 or TRBV12-4 and TRBJ2-3, with TRBD2 matching 8 bases. There are 16 residues in the CDR3. Losses at the gene ends were 5 bases for V and 2 bases for J; bases not matched to a gene: 9. CDR3 residues: CASSHRGGRDTDTQYF. The CDR3 nucleotides are TGTGCCAGCAGTCACCGGGGGGGGCGGGACACAGATACGCAGTATTTT.

In DNA form, the CDR3 reads TGCAGTGCTACAGGGGAACCCTACGAGCAGTACTTC. Its translation: CSATGEPYEQYF. The chain links TRBV20-1 to TRBJ2-7, with a weak D call TRBD1 (6 bases). The V gene lost 4 bases and the J gene lost 2 bases, with 9 bases spanning the gap. Germline lookup yields CDR1 DFQATT and CDR2 SNEGSKA (reference sequence). The CDR3 is made up of 12 amino acids.

At least ten counts were recorded for this clonotype. This chain joins TRBV3-1 and TRBJ1-1; D is unclear. Germline CDR1 LGHDT, CDR2 YNNKEL (reference sequence). The CDR3 totals 12 residues. Trimming took off 0 bases at V and 6 bases at J, with 5 bases between the two ends. The CDR3 is CASSQETSEAFF. CDR3 DNA: TGTGCCAGCAGCCAAGAAACATCTGAAGCTTTCTTT.